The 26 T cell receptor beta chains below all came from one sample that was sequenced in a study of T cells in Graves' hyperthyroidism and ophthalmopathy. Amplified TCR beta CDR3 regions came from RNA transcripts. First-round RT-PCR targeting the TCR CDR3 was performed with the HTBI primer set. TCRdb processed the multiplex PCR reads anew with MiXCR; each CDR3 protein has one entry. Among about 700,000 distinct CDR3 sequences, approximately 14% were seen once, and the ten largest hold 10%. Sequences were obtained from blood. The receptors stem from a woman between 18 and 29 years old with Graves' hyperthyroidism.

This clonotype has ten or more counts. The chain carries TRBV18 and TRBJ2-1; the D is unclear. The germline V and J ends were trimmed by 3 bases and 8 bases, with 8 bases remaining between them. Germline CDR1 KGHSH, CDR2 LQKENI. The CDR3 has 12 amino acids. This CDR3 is CASSPLRDEQFF. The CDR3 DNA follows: TGTGCCAGCTCACCGTTACGAGATGAGCAGTTCTTC.

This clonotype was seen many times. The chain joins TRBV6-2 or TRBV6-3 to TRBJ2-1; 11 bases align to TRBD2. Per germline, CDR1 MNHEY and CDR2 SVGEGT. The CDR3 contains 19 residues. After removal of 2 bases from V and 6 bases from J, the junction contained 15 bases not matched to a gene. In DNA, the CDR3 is TGTGCCAGCAGTTACGGGGGGTGGTTAGCGGGAGGGCCAGTCAATGAGCAGTTCTTC. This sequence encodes CASSYGGWLAGGPVNEQFF.

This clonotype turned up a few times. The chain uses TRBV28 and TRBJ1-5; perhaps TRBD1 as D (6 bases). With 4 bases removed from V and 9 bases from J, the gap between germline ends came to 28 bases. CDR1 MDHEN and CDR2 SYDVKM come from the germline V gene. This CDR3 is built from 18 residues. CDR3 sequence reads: CASSWALGGGARGGPQHF. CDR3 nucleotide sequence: TGTGCCAGCAGTTGGGCCCTAGGTGGGGGGGCCAGAGGAGGGCCCCAGCATTTT.

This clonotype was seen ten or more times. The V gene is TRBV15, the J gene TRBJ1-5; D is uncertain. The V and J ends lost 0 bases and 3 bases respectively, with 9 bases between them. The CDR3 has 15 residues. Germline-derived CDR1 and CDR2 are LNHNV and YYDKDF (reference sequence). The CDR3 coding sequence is TGTGCCACCAGCAGAGATTTTGCAACCAATCAGCCCCAGCATTTT. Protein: CATSRDFATNQPQHF.

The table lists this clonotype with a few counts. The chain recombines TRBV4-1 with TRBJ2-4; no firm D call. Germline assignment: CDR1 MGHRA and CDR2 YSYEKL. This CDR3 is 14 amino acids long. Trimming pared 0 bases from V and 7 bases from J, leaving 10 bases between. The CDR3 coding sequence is TGCGCCAGCAGCCAAGATCCCGGTCTCAACATTCAGTACTTC. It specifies CASSQDPGLNIQYF.

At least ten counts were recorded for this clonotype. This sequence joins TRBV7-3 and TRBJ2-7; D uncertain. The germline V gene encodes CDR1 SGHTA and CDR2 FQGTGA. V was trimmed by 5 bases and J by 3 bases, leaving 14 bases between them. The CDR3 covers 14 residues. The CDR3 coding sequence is TGTGCCAGCAGCCCAATAAGGCGGCTCTACGAGCAGTACTTC. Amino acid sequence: CASSPIRRLYEQYF.

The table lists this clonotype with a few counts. This CDR3 is CASSEYKDEQYF. The CDR3 DNA sequence: TGCGCCAGCAGTGAGTACAAGGACGAGCAGTACTTC. The chain employs TRBV10-2 and TRBJ2-7; D is unclear. V lost 1 base and J lost 5, with 6 bases in between. This CDR3 contains 12 residues. Germline values: CDR1 WSHSY, CDR2 SAAADI.

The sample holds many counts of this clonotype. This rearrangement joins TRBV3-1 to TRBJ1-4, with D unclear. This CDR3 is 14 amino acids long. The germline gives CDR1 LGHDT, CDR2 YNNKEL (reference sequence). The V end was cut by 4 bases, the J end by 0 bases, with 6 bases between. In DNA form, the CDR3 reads TGTGCCAGCAGCCCAAGAGCAACTAATGAAAAACTGTTTTTT. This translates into CASSPRATNEKLFF.

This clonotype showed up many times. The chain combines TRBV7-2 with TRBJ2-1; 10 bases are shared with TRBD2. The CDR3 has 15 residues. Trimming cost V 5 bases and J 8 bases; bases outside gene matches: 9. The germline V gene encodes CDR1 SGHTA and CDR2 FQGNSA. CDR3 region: CASSALSGRADEQFF. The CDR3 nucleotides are TGTGCCAGCAGCGCCTTGAGCGGGAGGGCTGATGAGCAGTTCTTC.

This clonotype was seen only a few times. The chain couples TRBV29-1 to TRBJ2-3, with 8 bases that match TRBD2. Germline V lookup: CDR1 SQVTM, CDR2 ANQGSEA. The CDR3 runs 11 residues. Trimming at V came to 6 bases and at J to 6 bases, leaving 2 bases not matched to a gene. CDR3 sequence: CSVTGGDTQYF. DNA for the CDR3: TGCAGCGTCACGGGGGGGGATACGCAGTATTTT.

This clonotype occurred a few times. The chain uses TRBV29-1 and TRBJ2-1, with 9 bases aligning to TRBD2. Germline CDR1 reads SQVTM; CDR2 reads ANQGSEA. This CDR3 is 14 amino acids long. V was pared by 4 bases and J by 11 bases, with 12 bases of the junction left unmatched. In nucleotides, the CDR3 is TGCAGCGTTGTAGCGGGAGTGCGTGTAGGTAAGCAGTTCTTC. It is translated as CSVVAGVRVGKQFF.

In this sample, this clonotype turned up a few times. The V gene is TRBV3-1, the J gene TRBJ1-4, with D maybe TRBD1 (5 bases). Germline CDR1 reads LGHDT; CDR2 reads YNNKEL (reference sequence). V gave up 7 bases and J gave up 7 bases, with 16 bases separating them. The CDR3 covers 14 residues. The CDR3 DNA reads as TGTGCCAGCACCGGGGCAGAATCTCCTGAAAAACTGTTTTTT. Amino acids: CASTGAESPEKLFF.

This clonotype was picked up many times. CDR3 protein: CASRGQGTQPQHF. In DNA, the CDR3 is TGTGCCAGCAGGGGACAGGGGACTCAGCCCCAGCATTTT. This chain links TRBV12-3 or TRBV12-4 with TRBJ1-5, with 10 nucleotides matching TRBD1. The length of the CDR3 is 13 residues. Losses at the gene ends were 6 bases for V and 6 bases for J; bases not matched to a gene: 2.

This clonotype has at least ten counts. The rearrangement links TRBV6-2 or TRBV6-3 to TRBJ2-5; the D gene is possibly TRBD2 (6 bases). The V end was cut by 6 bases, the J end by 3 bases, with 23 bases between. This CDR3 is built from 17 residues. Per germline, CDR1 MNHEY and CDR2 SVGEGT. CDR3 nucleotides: TGTGCCAGCAGCCGCACGCCTTCGGGAGATCGGGAAGAGACCCAGTACTTC. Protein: CASSRTPSGDREETQYF.

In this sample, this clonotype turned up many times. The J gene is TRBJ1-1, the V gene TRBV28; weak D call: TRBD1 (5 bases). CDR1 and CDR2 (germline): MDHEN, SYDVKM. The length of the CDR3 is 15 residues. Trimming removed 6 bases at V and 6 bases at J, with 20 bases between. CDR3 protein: CASRPPLGMGAEAFF. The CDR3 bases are TGTGCCAGCAGACCCCCACTCGGAATGGGGGCTGAAGCTTTCTTT.

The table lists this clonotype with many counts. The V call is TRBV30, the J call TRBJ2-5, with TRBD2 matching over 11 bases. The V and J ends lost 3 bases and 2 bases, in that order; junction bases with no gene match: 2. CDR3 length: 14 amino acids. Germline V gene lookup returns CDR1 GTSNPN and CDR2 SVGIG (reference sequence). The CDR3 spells CAWRLAGAQETQYF. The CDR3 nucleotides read TGTGCCTGGAGACTAGCGGGAGCTCAAGAGACCCAGTACTTC.

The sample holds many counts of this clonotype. The CDR3 sequence is CAGRGATGNTIYF. CDR3 in DNA: TGTGCCGGACGGGGGGCCACTGGAAACACCATATATTTT. This chain uses TRBV12-3 or TRBV12-4 with TRBJ1-3, with a weak D call TRBD1 (6 bases). Trimming left V 11 bases short and J 2 bases short, with 13 bases between. The CDR3 covers 13 residues.

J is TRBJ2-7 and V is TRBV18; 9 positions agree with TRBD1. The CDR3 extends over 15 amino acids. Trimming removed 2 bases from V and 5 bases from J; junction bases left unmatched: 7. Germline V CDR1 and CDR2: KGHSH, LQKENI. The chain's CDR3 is CASSPLKQGANEQYF. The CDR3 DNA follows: TGTGCCAGCTCACCATTAAAACAGGGGGCCAACGAGCAGTACTTC. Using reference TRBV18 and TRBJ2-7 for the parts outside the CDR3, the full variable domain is NAGVMQNPRHLVRRRGQEARLRCSPMKGHSHVYWYRQLPEEGLKFMVYLQKENIIDESGMPKERFSAEFPKEGPSILRIQQVVRGDSAAYFCASSPLKQGANEQYFGPGTRLTVT.

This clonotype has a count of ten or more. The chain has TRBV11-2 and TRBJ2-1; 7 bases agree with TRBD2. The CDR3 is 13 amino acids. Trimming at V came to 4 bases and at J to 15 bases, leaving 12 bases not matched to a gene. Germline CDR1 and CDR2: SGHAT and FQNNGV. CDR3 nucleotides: TGTGCCAGCAGCTCCATGGCTAGCGGTATAGGGTTCTTC. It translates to CASSSMASGIGFF.

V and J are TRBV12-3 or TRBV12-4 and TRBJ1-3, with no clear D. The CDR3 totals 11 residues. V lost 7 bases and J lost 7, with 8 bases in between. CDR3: CASTYMNTIYF. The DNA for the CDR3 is TGTGCCAGCACCTATATGAACACCATATATTTT.

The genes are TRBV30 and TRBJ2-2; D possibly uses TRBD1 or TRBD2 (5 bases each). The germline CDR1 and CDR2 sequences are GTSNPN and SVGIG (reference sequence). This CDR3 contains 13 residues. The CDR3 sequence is CGTGTFNTGELFF. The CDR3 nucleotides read TGTGGGACCGGGACGTTCAACACCGGGGAGCTGTTTTTT.

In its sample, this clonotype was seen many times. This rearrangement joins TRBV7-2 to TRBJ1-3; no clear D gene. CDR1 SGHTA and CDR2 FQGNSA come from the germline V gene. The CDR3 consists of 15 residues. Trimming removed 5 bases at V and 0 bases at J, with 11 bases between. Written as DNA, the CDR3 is TGTGCCAGCAGCACCCAAGGTCTCTCTGGAAACACCATATATTTT. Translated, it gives CASSTQGLSGNTIYF.

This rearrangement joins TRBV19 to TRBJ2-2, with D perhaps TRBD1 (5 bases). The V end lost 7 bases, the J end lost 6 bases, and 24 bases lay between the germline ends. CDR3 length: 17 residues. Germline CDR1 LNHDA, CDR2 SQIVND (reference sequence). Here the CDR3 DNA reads TGTGCCAGTACCTCCTCCCTAACAGGTGGTGAGGCCGGGGAGCTGTTTTTT. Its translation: CASTSSLTGGEAGELFF.

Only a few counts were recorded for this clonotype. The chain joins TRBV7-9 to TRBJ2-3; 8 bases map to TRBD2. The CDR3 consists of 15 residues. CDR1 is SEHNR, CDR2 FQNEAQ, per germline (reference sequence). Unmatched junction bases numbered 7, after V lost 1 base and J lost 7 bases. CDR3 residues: CASSLGRGGGNTQYF. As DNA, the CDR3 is TGTGCCAGCAGCTTAGGTCGGGGGGGCGGAAATACGCAGTATTTT.

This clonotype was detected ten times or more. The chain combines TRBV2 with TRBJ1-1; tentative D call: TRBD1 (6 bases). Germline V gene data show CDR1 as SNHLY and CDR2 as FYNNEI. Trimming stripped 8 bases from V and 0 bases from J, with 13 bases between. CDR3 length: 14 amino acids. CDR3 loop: CASATGTMNTEAFF. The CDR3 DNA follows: TGTGCCAGCGCCACCGGGACAATGAACACTGAAGCTTTCTTT.

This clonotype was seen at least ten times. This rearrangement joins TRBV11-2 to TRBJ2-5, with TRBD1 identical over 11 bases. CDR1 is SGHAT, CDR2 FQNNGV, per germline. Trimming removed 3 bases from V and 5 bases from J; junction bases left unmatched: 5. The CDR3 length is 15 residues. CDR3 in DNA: TGTGCCAGCAGCTTGGACAGGGGGCGGGTCGAGACCCAGTACTTC. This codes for CASSLDRGRVETQYF.